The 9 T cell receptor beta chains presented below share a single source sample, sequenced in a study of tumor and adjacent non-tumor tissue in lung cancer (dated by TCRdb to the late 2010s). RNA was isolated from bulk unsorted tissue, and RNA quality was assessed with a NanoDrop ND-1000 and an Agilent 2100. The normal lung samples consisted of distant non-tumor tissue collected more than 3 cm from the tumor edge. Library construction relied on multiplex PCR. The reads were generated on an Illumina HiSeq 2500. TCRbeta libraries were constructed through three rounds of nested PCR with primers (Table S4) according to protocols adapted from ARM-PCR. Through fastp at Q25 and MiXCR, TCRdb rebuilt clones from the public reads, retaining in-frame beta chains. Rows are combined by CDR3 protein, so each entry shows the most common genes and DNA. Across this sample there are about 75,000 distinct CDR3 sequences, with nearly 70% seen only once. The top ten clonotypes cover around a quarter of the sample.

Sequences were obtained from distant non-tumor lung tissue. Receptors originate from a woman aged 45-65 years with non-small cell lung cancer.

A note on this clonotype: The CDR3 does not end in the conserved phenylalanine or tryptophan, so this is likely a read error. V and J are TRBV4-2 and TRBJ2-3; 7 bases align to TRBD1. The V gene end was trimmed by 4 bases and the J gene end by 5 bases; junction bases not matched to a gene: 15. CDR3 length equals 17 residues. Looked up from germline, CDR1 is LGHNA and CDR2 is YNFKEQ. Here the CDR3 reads CASSPLSGTDIIDTQYL. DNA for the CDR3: TGTGCCAGCAGCCCACTTTCCGGGACAGACATAATAGATACGCAGTATCTT.

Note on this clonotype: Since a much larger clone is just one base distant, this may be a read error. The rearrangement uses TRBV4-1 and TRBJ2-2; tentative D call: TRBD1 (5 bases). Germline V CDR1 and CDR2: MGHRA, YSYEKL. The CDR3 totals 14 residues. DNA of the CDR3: TGCGCCAACAGCCTACTGCAGGGATCCGGGGAGCTGTTTTTT. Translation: CANSLLQGSGELFF.

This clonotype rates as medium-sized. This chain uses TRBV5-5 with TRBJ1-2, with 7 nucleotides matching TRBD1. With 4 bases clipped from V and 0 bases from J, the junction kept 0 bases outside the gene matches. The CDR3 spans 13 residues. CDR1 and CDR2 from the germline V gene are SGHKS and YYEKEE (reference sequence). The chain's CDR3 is CASSGTANYGYTF. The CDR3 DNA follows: TGTGCCAGCAGCGGGACAGCTAACTATGGCTACACCTTC.

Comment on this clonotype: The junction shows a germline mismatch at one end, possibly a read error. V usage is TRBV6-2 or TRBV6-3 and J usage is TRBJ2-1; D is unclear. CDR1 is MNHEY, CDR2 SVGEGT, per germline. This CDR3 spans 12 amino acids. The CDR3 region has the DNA TGTGTCAGAAGCCCACTAAACAATGAGCGGTTCTTC. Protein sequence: CVRSPLNNERFF.

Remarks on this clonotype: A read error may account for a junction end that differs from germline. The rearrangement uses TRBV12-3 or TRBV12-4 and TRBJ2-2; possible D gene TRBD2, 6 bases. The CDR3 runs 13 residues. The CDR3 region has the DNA TGTGCCAGCACGGGGGAATACACAGGGGAGCTGTTTTTT. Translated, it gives CASTGEYTGELFF.

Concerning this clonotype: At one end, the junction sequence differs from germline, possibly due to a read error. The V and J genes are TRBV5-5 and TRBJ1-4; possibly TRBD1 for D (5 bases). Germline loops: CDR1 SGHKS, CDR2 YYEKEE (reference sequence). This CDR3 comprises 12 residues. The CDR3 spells CASSMTVEKLSF. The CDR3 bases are TGTGCCAGCAGCATGACAGTTGAAAAACTGTCTTTT.

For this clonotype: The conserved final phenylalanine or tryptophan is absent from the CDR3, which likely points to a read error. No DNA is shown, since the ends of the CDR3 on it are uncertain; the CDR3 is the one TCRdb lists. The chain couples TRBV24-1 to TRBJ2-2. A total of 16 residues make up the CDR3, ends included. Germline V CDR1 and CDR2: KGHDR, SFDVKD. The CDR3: CTTSDLQGSHPGELFL.

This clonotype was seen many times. CDR3 bases: TGTGCCAGCAGCCCTAGCGGGAGTGGGGCAGAGACCCAGTACTTC. Its translation: CASSPSGSGAETQYF. J is TRBJ2-5 and V is TRBV5-4, with 10 bases matching TRBD2. The CDR3 loop spans 15 amino acids. The germline gives CDR1 SGHNT, CDR2 YYREEE (reference sequence). V lost 4 bases and J lost 4; bases outside the gene matches: 7.

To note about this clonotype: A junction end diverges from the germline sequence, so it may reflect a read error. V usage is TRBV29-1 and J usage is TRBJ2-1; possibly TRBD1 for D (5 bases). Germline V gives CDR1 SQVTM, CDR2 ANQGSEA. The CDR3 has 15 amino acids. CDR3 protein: CGVAPVRTLSIELFF. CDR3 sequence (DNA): TGCGGCGTTGCACCCGTGCGGACATTAAGCATTGAGCTGTTCTTC.